Following are 11 T cell receptor beta chains from one sample sequenced in a study of OX40 agonist ivuxolimab in advanced cancers. Sequenced by immunoSEQ multiplex PCR; TCRdb stores in-frame clones only, minus some. The profile shows about 67,000 clones, 70% to 90% of them singletons. This specimen consisted of CD4+ or CD8+ T cells sorted from blood, obtained in a trial of the OX40 agonist ivuxolimab. The receptor set was obtained from an adult with an advanced solid tumor such as melanoma, head and neck, liver or kidney cancer.

The chain has TRBV19 and TRBJ2-7, with D perhaps matching TRBD1 or TRBD2 (7 bases each). V lost 3 bases to trimming and J lost 3 bases, with 12 bases between them. Germline lookup yields CDR1 LNHDA and CDR2 SQIVND (reference sequence). The CDR3 loop spans 14 amino acids. The CDR3 nucleotides read TGTGCCAGTAGTATTGCCAGGGGGGGCTACGAGCAGTACTTC. It specifies CASSIARGGYEQYF. The full variable domain, its missing parts supplied by reference TRBV19 and TRBJ2-7, is DGGITQSPKYLFRKEGQNVTLSCEQNLNHDAMYWYRQDPGQGLRLIYYSQIVNDFQKGDIAEGYSVSREKKESFPLTVTSAQKNPTAFYLCASSIARGGYEQYFGPGTRLTVT.

This CDR3 reads CASSVRTGRFPTTNEKLFF. CDR3 bases: TGTGCCAGCAGTGTTCGGACAGGTCGTTTCCCTACAACTAATGAAAAACTGTTTTTT. The V call is TRBV6-1, the J call TRBJ1-4; 7 bases agree with TRBD1. This CDR3 is built from 19 residues. V shed 4 bases and J 0 bases; nucleotides not matched to a gene: 14. Germline lookup yields CDR1 MNHNS and CDR2 SASEGT.

This chain links TRBV7-7 with TRBJ2-1; 7 positions agree with TRBD2. The CDR3 is made up of 16 amino acids. The J segment lost 6 bases and the V segment lost 5 bases, leaving 13 bases of the junction unmatched. CDR1 is SSHAT and CDR2 is FNYEAQ in the germline V gene (reference sequence). CDR3 amino acids: CASSGGGREPGNEQFF. CDR3 DNA sequence: TGTGCCAGCAGCGGAGGTGGGCGGGAGCCGGGCAATGAGCAGTTCTTC.

The V call is TRBV7-3, the J call TRBJ1-5; D unresolved. The CDR3 extends over 13 amino acids. V gave up 6 bases and J gave up 4 bases, with 10 bases separating them. Germline CDR1 SGHTA, CDR2 FQGTGA. The CDR3 region is CASSAHPNQPQHF. CDR3 DNA: TGTGCCAGCAGTGCCCATCCGAATCAGCCCCAGCATTTT.

The chain links TRBV28 to TRBJ1-1; D unclear. Trimming removed 2 bases at V and 2 bases at J, with 6 bases between. In germline, CDR1 is MDHEN, CDR2 SYDVKM. This CDR3 comprises 13 residues. As DNA, the CDR3 is TGTGCCAGCAGTTTACCCCTCAACACTGAAGCTTTCTTT. Translation gives CASSLPLNTEAFF.

The rearrangement links TRBV5-1 to TRBJ2-1; D possibly corresponds to TRBD2 (5 bases). With 4 bases removed from V and 5 bases from J, the gap between germline ends came to 16 bases. The CDR3 consists of 15 residues. Germline V gene lookup returns CDR1 SGHRS and CDR2 YFSETQ. The CDR3 coding sequence is TGCGCCAGCAGCCCGCCCCCGACTACCCACAATGAGCAGTTCTTC. This translates into CASSPPPTTHNEQFF.

For the CDR3, the DNA is TGTGCTAGTGGTTTGGCCACCTGGGAGGGGACGGTCTTAGGATACGAGCAGTACTTC. Translating gives CASGLATWEGTVLGYEQYF. This chain uses TRBV12-5 with TRBJ2-7; 7 nucleotides agree with TRBD2. Germline trimming cut 1 base from V and 4 bases from J; bases unmatched to any gene: 19. This CDR3 has 19 residues. The germline CDR1 and CDR2 sequences are LGHNT and FRNRAP.

The chain recombines TRBV2 with TRBJ2-7; 9 bases map to TRBD2. After removal of 3 bases from V and 6 bases from J, the junction contained 9 bases not matched to a gene. Germline V gene data show CDR1 as SNHLY and CDR2 as FYNNEI. The CDR3 is 15 residues long. CDR3 DNA: TGTGCCAGCAGTGATCCGGCGGGAGGGACGAGCGAGCAGTACTTC. The encoded protein is CASSDPAGGTSEQYF. Variable domain in full (rest from reference TRBV2 and TRBJ2-7): EPEVTQTPSHQVTQMGQEVILRCVPISNHLYFYWYRQILGQKVEFLVSFYNNEISEKSEIFDDQFSVERPDGSNFTLKIRSTKLEDSAMYFCASSDPAGGTSEQYFGPGTRLTVT.

CDR3 DNA: TGTGCCAGCAGCGGTGGGTACGGTGAGCAGTTCTTC. Translating gives CASSGGYGEQFF. The chain has TRBV2 and TRBJ2-1; the D is unclear. Trimming removed 6 bases at V and 9 bases at J, with 12 bases between. The germline CDR1 and CDR2 sequences are SNHLY and FYNNEI. The CDR3 spans 12 residues.

This clone was recorded a few times. The genes are TRBV5-5 and TRBJ2-7; 8 bases match TRBD2. In germline, CDR1 is SGHKS, CDR2 YYEKEE (reference sequence). The CDR3 contains 14 residues. V dropped 4 bases and J dropped 2; count of bases not matched to a gene: 5. The CDR3 loop reads CASSLNSGTYEQYF. CDR3 bases: TGTGCCAGCAGCCTTAATAGCGGGACCTACGAGCAGTACTTC.

V gene TRBV19 combines with J gene TRBJ1-3; D remains ambiguous. There are 15 residues in the CDR3. Trimming cost V 5 bases and J 0 bases, with 11 bases left between them. Per germline, CDR1 LNHDA and CDR2 SQIVND (reference sequence). The CDR3 DNA follows: TGTGCCAGTAGTCTAAACGGGATCTCTGGAAACACCATATATTTT. As protein: CASSLNGISGNTIYF.